These T cell receptor beta chains were read from a single sample in a study of T cell responses to AZD1222 COVID-19 vaccine. Produced via immunoSEQ multiplex PCR; TCRdb's table is partial and in-frame only. The repertoire includes roughly 120,000 clones, about 90% of them detected once, and roughly a tenth sits in the top ten. This sample comprised peripheral blood, obtained on day 0 of AZD1222 vaccination. All receptors derive from an adult in good health. Both conserved end residues are trimmed from each CDR3.

CDR3 protein	V gene	J gene
ASSLGQFYGYT	TRBV28	TRBJ1-2
ASKGPTGGYT	TRBV6-5	TRBJ1-2
ASSWEQGFEPQH	TRBV6-5	TRBJ1-5
ASSSPGTSGNNEQF	TRBV7-6	TRBJ2-1
ASSLGSQPQH	TRBV5-6	TRBJ1-5
ASSLSAGVNYGYT	TRBV27	TRBJ1-2
ASSPAGNSGNTIY	TRBV9	TRBJ1-3
ASSQDLGGGATYEQY	TRBV4-2	TRBJ2-7
ASSQVGGVTEAF	TRBV3-1/TRBV3-2	TRBJ1-1
ASRRDRGGYT	TRBV2	TRBJ1-2
AISPVGRDSPLGSYEQY	TRBV10-3	TRBJ2-7
ASSERLGAASNKPGGNTIY	TRBV6-1	TRBJ1-3
ASRSGGPHT	TRBV28	TRBJ1-2
ASSFQGSIDTQY	TRBV7-3	TRBJ2-3
ASSVGTGGNQPQH	TRBV9	TRBJ1-5
ASSSKAGSSYNEQF	TRBV11-2	TRBJ2-1
ASSLGWRGPSAGANVLT	TRBV7-6	TRBJ2-6
ASSRRAGRDEQY	TRBV18	TRBJ2-7
AWSFGTSGYEQY	TRBV30	TRBJ2-7
ASSIEQGTNYGYT	TRBV19	TRBJ1-2
ASSELPGTGMGMPAF	TRBV11-3	TRBJ1-1
AWSKGNLNQPQH	TRBV30	TRBJ1-5
ASRVVPTGELF	TRBV2	TRBJ2-2
ASLPGTTNEKLF	TRBV2	TRBJ1-4
ASSQVPHEQF	TRBV4-2	TRBJ2-1
ASSKGAAASYEQY	TRBV7-2	TRBJ2-7
ASSLVGSSYEQY	TRBV7-9	TRBJ2-7
SVEDSGPAF	TRBV29-1	TRBJ1-1
ASSLCGRGVDEQY	TRBV7-7	TRBJ2-7
ASSWGTGDYSGNTIY	TRBV5-1	TRBJ1-3
ASSIMTGYSGNTIY	TRBV9	TRBJ1-3
ASGFVVDGLLSTDTQY	TRBV12-5	TRBJ2-3
SATKVGEQY	TRBV20-1	TRBJ2-7
ASSYLGLAGLDNEQF	TRBV6-2/TRBV6-3	TRBJ2-1
ASSVVGFEAGNTIY	TRBV9	TRBJ1-3
ASSLRPSYNEQF	TRBV18	TRBJ2-1
ASSLTDRGYGYT	TRBV7-3	TRBJ1-2
ASSQDESSYNSPLH	TRBV4-1	TRBJ1-6
ASSPDRLKQY	TRBV11-3	TRBJ2-7
ASSQGTSSGGNYEQY	TRBV14	TRBJ2-7
ASARDRYFGNTIY	TRBV6-5	TRBJ1-3
AWSGRAAWVENNQPQH	TRBV30	TRBJ1-5
ASSELSGNYGYT	TRBV2	TRBJ1-2